These 10 T cell receptor beta chains originate from one sample sequenced in a study of T cell responses to AZD1222 COVID-19 vaccine. Sequencing was performed with immunoSEQ multiplex PCR; in TCRdb, only in-frame clones are kept and a portion is missing. The sample yields under 110,000 clones, just over 85% seen once. Here the sequenced sample was peripheral blood, taken on day 0 of AZD1222 vaccination. These receptor sequences come from an adult in good health.

This chain links TRBV14 with TRBJ2-1; tentatively, D is TRBD2 (6 bases). Trimming cost V 0 bases and J 6 bases, with 18 bases left between them. Germline-derived CDR1 and CDR2 are SGHDN and FVKESK. The CDR3 extends over 17 amino acids. This CDR3 reads CASSQDFVRGIVNEQFF. CDR3 sequence (DNA): TGTGCCAGCAGCCAAGATTTCGTCCGGGGGATAGTCAATGAGCAGTTCTTC.

The gene calls are TRBV18 and TRBJ2-3; 10 bases line up with TRBD1. V trimming: 5 bases; J trimming: 2 bases; junction bases outside the gene matches: 16. Germline CDR1 reads KGHSH; CDR2 reads LQKENI. This CDR3 has 19 residues. CDR3 protein: CASSTTLTGGHPTTDTQYF. The CDR3 DNA follows: TGTGCCAGCTCAACTACCTTGACAGGGGGCCATCCTACCACAGATACGCAGTATTTT.

The chain couples TRBV29-1 to TRBJ1-6; the D is unclear. The germline gives CDR1 SQVTM, CDR2 ANQGSEA. The CDR3 has 13 amino acids. The V gene lost 7 bases and the J gene lost 10 bases, with 17 bases spanning the gap. For the CDR3, the DNA is TGCAGCGCCCAGGACGGTCAGAGCTCACCCCTCCACTTT. This encodes CSAQDGQSSPLHF.

This clone has a handful of counts. The chain carries TRBV28 and TRBJ2-1; tentative D call: TRBD1 (5 bases). CDR3 size: 12 residues. Trimming shortened V by 7 bases and J by 10 bases, and 14 bases separated the two germline ends. From germline, CDR1 is MDHEN and CDR2 SYDVKM. CDR3 coding DNA: TGTGCCAGCACCTTGGGGCCGTGGGAGCAGTTCTTC. Translating it yields CASTLGPWEQFF. Complete variable domain (other parts from reference TRBV28 and TRBJ2-1): DVKVTQSSRYLVKRTGEKVFLECVQDMDHENMFWYRQDPGLGLRLIYFSYDVKMKEKGDIPEGYSVSREKKERFSLILESASTNQTSMYLCASTLGPWEQFFGPGTRLTVL.

The rearrangement joins TRBV5-1 to TRBJ1-2, with D tentatively TRBD1 (5 bases). The CDR3 spans 14 residues. Trimming stripped 2 bases from V and 4 bases from J, with 12 bases between. The germline V gene encodes CDR1 SGHRS and CDR2 YFSETQ. The CDR3 bases are TGCGCCAGCAGCTTAGAGGGGAAGGTCTATGGCTACACCTTC. This translates into CASSLEGKVYGYTF.

This rearrangement joins TRBV5-8 to TRBJ2-2; TRBD2 is a possible D gene (5 bases). From germline, CDR1 is SGHTS and CDR2 YDEGEE. CDR3 length equals 16 residues. V shed 4 bases and J shed 1 base, with 14 bases lying between them. CDR3 residues: CASSRTSGVNTGELFF. CDR3 nucleotides: TGTGCCAGCAGCCGTACTAGTGGTGTGAACACCGGGGAGCTGTTTTTT.

The chain employs TRBV19 and TRBJ2-3; 10 bases fit TRBD2. This CDR3 has 16 amino acids. Germline V gene sequence: CDR1 LNHDA, CDR2 SQIVND (reference sequence). J was trimmed by 0 bases and V by 4 bases; bases with no gene match: 4. The CDR3 loop is CASSTGLAKSTDTQYF. The CDR3 DNA follows: TGTGCCAGTAGTACGGGACTAGCGAAGAGCACAGATACGCAGTATTTT.

The chain couples TRBV30 to TRBJ1-3; no definite D call. The CDR3 sequence is 13 residues long. With 0 bases removed from V and 3 bases from J, the gap between germline ends came to 6 bases. Germline CDR1 and CDR2: GTSNPN and SVGIG (reference sequence). CDR3: CAWSVGDGNTIYF. The CDR3 bases are TGTGCCTGGAGTGTGGGTGATGGAAACACCATATATTTT.

V is TRBV24-1 and J is TRBJ1-5, with D uncertain. Per the germline V gene, CDR1 is KGHDR and CDR2 is SFDVKD. V dropped 3 bases and J dropped 7 bases, with 12 bases sitting between them. The CDR3 totals 14 residues. DNA for the CDR3: TGTGCCACCAGTGATAGGACCGTCTCGCAGCCCCAGCATTTT. This gives the protein CATSDRTVSQPQHF.

The chain couples TRBV24-1 to TRBJ1-1; no clear D. Germline V gene sequence: CDR1 KGHDR, CDR2 SFDVKD. Trimming left V 7 bases short and J 4 bases short, with 18 bases between. This CDR3 has 15 amino acids. As DNA, the CDR3 is TGTGCCACCAGAGAGGCAGACGGGGTTGGCACTGAAGCTTTCTTT. It yields the protein CATREADGVGTEAFF.